This paragraph covers one TCR beta chain sequence. Each Susac syndrome patient had definite or probable disease by recently defined criteria. The CDR3 is made up of 12 amino acids. Deletions cut 10 bases from V and 4 bases from J, with 13 bases between. Per the germline V gene, CDR1 is MGHDK and CDR2 is SYGVNS. This sample is part of a study of CD8 T cells in Susac syndrome. An amount of RNA that ranged from roughly 0.5 to 1 ug was reverse transcribed with random hexamers. TCRdb re-derived calls from the immunoSEQ multiplex PCR reads in MiXCR, one entry per CDR3 protein. The sample carries about 130,000 distinct CDR3 sequences, approximately 95% recorded once.

The sequencing input was CD8+ T cells from PBMCs. The receptor's source is a human donor with Susac syndrome. The chain employs TRBV25-1 and TRBJ1-2; perhaps TRBD1 as D (5 bases). CDR3 DNA sequence: TGTGCCAAAAAGGCCGGGGGCTATGGCTACACCTTC. This codes for CAKKAGGYGYTF.